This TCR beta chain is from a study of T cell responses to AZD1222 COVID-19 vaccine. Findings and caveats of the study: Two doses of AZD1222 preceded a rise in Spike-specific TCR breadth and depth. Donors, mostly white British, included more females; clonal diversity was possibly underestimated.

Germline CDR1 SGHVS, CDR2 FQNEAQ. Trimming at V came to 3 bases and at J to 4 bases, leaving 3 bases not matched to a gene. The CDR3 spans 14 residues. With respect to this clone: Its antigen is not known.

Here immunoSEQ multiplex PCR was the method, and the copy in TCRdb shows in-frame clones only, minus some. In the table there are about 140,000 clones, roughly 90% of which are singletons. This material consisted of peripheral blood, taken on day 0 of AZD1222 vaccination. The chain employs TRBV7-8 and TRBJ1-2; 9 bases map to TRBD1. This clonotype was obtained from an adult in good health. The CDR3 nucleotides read TGTGCCAGCAGCTTTTTGACAGGGGGCTATGGCTACACCTTC. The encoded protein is CASSFLTGGYGYTF.